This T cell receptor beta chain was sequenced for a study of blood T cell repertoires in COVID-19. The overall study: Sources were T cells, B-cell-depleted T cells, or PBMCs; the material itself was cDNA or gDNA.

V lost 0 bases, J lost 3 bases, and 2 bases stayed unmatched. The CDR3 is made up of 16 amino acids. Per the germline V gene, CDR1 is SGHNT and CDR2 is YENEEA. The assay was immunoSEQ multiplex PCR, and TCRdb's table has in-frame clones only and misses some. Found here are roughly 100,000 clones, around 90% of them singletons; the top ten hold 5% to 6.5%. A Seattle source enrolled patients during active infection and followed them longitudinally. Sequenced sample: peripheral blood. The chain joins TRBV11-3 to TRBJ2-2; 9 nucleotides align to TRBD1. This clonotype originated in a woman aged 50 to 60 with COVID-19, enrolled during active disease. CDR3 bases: TGTGCCAGCAGCTTAGAACAGGGGGCTGACACCGGGGAGCTGTTTTTT. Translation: CASSLEQGADTGELFF.